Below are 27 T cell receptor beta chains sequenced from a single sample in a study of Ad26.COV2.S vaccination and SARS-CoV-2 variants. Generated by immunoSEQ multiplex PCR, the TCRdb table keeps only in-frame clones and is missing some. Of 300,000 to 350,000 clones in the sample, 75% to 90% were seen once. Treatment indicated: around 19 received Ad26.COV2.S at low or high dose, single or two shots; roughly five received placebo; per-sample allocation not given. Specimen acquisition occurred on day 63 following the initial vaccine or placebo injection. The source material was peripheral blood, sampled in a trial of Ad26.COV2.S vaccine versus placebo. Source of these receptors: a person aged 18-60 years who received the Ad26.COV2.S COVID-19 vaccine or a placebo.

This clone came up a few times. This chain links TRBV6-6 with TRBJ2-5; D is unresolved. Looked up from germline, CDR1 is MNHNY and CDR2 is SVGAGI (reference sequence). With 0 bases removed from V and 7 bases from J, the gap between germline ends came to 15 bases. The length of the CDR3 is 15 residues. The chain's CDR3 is CASSYSPGPSGTQYF. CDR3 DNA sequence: TGTGCCAGCAGTTACTCTCCGGGCCCTTCGGGGACCCAGTACTTC.

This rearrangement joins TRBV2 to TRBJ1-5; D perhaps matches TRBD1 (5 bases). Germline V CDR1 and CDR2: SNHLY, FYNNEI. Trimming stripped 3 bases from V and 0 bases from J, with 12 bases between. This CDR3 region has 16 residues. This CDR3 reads CASSEGGLYSNQPQHF. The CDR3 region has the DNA TGTGCCAGCAGTGAGGGGGGGTTATATAGCAATCAGCCCCAGCATTTT.

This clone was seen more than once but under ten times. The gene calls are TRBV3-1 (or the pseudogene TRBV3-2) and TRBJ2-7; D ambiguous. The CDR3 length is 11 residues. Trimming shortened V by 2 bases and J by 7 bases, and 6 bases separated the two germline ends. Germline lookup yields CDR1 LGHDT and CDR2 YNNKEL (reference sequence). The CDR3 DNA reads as TGTGCCAGCAGCCAATCGCGTGAGCAGTACTTC. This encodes CASSQSREQYF.

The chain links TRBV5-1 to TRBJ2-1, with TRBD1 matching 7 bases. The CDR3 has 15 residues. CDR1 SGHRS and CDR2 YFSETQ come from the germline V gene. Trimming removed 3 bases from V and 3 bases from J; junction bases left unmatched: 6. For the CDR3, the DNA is TGCGCCAGCAGCTCAACAGGGGCGGGCTACAATGAGCAGTTCTTC. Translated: CASSSTGAGYNEQFF. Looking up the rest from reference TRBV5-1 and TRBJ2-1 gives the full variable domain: KAGVTQTPRYLIKTRGQQVTLSCSPISGHRSVSWYQQTPGQGLQFLFEYFSETQRNKGNFPGRFSGRQFSNSRSEMNVSTLELGDSALYLCASSSTGAGYNEQFFGPGTRLTVL.

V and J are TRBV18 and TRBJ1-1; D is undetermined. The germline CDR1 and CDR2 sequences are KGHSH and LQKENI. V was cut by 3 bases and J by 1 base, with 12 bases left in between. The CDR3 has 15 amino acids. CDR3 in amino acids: CASSPPSSKNTEAFF. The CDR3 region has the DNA TGTGCCAGCTCACCGCCCTCTTCGAAGAACACTGAAGCTTTCTTT.

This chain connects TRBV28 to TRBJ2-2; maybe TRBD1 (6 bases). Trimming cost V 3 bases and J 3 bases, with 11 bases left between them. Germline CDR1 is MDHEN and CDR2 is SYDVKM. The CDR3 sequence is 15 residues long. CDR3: CASSFTGLDTGELFF. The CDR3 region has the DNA TGTGCCAGCAGTTTCACAGGGTTGGACACCGGGGAGCTGTTTTTT.

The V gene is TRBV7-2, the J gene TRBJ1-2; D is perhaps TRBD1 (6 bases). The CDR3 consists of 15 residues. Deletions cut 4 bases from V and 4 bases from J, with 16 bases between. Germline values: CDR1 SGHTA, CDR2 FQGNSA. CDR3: CASSSYRVSGYGYTF. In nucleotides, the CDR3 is TGTGCCAGCAGCTCATACAGGGTCTCAGGCTATGGCTACACCTTC.

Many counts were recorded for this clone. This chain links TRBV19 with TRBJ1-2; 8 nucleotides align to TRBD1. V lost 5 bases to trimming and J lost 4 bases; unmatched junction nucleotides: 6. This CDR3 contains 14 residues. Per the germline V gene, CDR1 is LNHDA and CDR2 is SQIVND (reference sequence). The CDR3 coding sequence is TGTGCCAGTAGTTCTCGACAGGGGAGCTATGGCTACACCTTC. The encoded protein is CASSSRQGSYGYTF.

The CDR3 coding sequence is TGTGCCAGCAGTTTATCCCTAGGGAACAATCAGCCCCAGCATTTT. It yields the protein CASSLSLGNNQPQHF. The chain uses TRBV28 and TRBJ1-5; D remains ambiguous. The CDR3 consists of 15 residues. Trimming cost V 1 base and J 3 bases, with 10 bases left between them. Germline V gives CDR1 MDHEN, CDR2 SYDVKM. Full variable domain (rest looked up from reference TRBV28 and TRBJ1-5): DVKVTQSSRYLVKRTGEKVFLECVQDMDHENMFWYRQDPGLGLRLIYFSYDVKMKEKGDIPEGYSVSREKKERFSLILESASTNQTSMYLCASSLSLGNNQPQHFGDGTRLSIL.

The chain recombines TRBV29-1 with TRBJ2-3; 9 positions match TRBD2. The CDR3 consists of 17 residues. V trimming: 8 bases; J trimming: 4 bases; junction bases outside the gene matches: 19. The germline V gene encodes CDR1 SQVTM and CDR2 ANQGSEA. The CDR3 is CSQIYLASGNGADTQYF. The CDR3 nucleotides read TGCAGCCAAATTTACTTGGCTAGCGGGAATGGGGCAGATACGCAGTATTTT.

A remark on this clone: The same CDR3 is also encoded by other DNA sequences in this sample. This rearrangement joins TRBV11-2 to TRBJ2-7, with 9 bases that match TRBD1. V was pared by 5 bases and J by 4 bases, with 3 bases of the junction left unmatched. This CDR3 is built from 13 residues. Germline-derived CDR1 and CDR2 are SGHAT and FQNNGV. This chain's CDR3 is CASSPDRGYEQYF. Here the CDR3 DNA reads TGTGCCAGCAGCCCGGACAGGGGATACGAGCAGTACTTC.

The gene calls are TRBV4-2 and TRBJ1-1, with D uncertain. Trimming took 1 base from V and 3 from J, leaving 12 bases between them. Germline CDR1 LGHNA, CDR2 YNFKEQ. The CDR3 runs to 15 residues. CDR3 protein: CASSQVSSEDTEAFF. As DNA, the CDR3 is TGTGCCAGCAGCCAAGTCTCCTCAGAGGACACTGAAGCTTTCTTT.

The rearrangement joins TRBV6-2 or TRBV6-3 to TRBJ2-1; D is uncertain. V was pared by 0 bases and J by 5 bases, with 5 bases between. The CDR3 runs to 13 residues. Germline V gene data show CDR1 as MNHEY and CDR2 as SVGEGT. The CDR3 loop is CASSYSGNNEQFF. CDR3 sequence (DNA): TGTGCCAGCAGTTACTCAGGCAACAATGAGCAGTTCTTC.

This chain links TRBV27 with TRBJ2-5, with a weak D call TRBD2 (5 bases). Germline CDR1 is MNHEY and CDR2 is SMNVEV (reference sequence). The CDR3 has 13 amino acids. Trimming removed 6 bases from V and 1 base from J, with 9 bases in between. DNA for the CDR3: TGTGCCAGCAGGCGAGCGGTCCAAGAGACCCAGTACTTC. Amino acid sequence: CASRRAVQETQYF.

The CDR3 sequence is CASVPQLGSYNSPLHF. Written as DNA, the CDR3 is TGTGCCAGCGTACCTCAGTTGGGCTCCTATAATTCACCCCTCCACTTT. The gene calls are TRBV28 and TRBJ1-6; D not certain. Germline CDR1 reads MDHEN; CDR2 reads SYDVKM. The CDR3 runs 16 residues. Trimming cost V 8 bases and J 0 bases, with 14 bases left between them.

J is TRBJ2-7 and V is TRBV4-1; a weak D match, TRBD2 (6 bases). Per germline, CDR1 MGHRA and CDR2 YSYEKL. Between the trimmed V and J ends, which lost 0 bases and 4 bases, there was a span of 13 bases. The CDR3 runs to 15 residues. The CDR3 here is CASSQDFGSLYEQYF. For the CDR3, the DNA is TGCGCCAGCAGCCAAGATTTCGGGAGTTTGTACGAGCAGTACTTC.

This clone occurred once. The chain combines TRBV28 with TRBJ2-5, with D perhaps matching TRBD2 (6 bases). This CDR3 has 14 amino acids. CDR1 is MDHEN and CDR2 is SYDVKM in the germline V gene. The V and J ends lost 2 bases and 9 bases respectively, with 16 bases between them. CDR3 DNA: TGTGCCAGCAGTTTAATAGCGAGTCCGGGGGCCCAGTACTTC. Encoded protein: CASSLIASPGAQYF.

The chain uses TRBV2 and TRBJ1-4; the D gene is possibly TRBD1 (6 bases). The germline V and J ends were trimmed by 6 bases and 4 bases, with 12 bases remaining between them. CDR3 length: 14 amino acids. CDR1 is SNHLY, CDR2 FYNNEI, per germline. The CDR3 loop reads CASRTQGGNEKLFF. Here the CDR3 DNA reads TGTGCCAGCAGGACACAGGGAGGTAATGAAAAACTGTTTTTT.

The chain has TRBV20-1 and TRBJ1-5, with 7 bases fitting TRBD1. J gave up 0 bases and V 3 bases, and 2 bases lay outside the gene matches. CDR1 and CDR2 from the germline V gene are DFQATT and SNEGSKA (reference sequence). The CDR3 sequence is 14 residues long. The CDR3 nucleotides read TGCAGTGCTAGTGGGACAGTTAGCAATCAGCCCCAGCATTTT. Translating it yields CSASGTVSNQPQHF.

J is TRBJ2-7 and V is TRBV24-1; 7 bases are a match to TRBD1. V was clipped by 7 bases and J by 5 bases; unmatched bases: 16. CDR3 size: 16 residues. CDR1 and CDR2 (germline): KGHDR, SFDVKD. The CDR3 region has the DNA TGTGCCACCAGAGGTTCGGGACAGCCCTTGCGGGACGAGCAGTACTTC. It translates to CATRGSGQPLRDEQYF.

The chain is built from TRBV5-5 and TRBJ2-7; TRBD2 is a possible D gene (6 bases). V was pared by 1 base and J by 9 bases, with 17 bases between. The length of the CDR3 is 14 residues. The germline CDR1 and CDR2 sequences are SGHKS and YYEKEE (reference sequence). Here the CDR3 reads CASSLWAGGTVQYF. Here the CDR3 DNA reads TGTGCCAGCAGCTTGTGGGCAGGAGGGACCGTGCAGTACTTC. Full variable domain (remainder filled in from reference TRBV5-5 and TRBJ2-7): DAGVTQSPTHLIKTRGQQVTLRCSPISGHKSVSWYQQVLGQGPQFIFQYYEKEERGRGNFPDRFSARQFPNYSSELNVNALLLGDSALYLCASSLWAGGTVQYFGPGTRLTVT.

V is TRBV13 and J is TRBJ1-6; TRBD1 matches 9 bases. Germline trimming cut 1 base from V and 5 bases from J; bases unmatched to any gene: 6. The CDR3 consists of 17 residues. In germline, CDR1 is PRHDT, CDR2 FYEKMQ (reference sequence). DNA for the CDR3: TGTGCCAGCAGCTTAGCGCGGACAGGGGCGAATAATTCACCCCTCCACTTT. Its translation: CASSLARTGANNSPLHF. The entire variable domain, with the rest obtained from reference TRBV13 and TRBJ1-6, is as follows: AAGVIQSPRHLIKEKRETATLKCYPIPRHDTVYWYQQGPGQDPQFLISFYEKMQSDKGSIPDRFSAQQFSDYHSELNMSSLELGDSALYFCASSLARTGANNSPLHFGNGTRLTVT.

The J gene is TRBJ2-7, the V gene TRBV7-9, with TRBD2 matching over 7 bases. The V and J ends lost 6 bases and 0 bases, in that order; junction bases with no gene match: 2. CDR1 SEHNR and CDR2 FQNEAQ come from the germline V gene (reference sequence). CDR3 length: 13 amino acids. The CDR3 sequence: CASRRTSSYEQYF. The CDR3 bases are TGTGCCAGCAGGAGGACTAGCTCCTACGAGCAGTACTTC.

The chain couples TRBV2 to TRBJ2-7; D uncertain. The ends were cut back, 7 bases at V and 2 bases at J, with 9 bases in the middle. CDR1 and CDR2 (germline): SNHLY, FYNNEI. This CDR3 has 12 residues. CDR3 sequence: CASNRTPYEQYF. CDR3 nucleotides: TGTGCCAGCAATCGAACCCCCTACGAGCAGTACTTC.

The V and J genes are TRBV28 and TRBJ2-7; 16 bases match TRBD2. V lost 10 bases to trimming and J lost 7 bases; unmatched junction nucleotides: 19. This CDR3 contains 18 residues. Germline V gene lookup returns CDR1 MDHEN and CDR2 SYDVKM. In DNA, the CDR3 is TGTGCCACCAAACAGCCAACGGGACTAGCGGGAGGGGAAGGGGAGCAGTACTTC. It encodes CATKQPTGLAGGEGEQYF.

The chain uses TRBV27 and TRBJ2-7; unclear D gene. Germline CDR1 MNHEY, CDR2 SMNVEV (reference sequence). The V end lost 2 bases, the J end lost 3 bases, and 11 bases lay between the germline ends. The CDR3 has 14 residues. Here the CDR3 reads CASSLRAPGYEQYF. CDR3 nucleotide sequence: TGTGCCAGCAGTTTACGGGCTCCGGGCTACGAGCAGTACTTC.

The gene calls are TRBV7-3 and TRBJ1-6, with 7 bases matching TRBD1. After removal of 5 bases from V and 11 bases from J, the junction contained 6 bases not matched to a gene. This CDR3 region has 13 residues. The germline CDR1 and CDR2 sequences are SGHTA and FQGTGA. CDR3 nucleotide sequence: TGTGCCAGCAGCAGCGGGACAGAACCACCCCTCCACTTT. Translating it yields CASSSGTEPPLHF. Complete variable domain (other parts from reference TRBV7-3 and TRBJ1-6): GAGVSQTPSNKVTEKGKYVELRCDPISGHTALYWYRQSLGQGPEFLIYFQGTGAADDSGLPNDRFFAVRPEGSVSTLKIQRTERGDSAVYLCASSSGTEPPLHFGNGTRLTVT.